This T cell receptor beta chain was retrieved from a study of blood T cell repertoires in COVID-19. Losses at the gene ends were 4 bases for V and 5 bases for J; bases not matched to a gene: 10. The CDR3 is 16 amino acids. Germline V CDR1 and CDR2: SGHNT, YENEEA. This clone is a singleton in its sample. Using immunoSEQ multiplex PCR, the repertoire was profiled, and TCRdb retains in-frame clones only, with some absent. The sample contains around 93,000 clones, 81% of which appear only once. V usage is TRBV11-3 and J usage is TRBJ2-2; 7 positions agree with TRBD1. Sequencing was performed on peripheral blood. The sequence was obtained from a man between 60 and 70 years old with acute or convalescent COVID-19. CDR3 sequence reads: CASSYSGGWGTGELFF. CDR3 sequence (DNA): TGTGCCAGCAGCTACTCAGGGGGTTGGGGTACCGGGGAGCTGTTTTTT.